One T cell receptor beta chain is described in this entry. Noted time point: newly diagnosed GD, antithyroid drugs for less than 3 months. TCR sequences were obtained from RNA taken from PBMCs. This specimen comes from a study of regulatory T cells in long-lasting Graves disease. Arm-PCR of CDR3 regions and iRepertoire HTBI primers were used to build TCR beta libraries. A single record per CDR3 protein comes from TCRdb applying MiXCR to the multiplex PCR reads. The repertoire includes over 400,000 distinct CDR3 sequences, about 15% of them detected once, and around a sixth sits in the top ten. V dropped 2 bases and J dropped 1 base, with 12 bases sitting between them. CDR1 is SGHRS, CDR2 YFSETQ, per germline. This CDR3 region has 15 residues. This same sample was also part of a study on T cells in Graves' hyperthyroidism and ophthalmopathy. This second report adds: Among thyroid clonotypes expanded above 0.001, most also appeared in blood.

The receptor was derived from a woman in her forties or fifties with Graves disease. The J gene is TRBJ2-5, the V gene TRBV5-1, with D tentatively TRBD1 (5 bases). The sequences come from peripheral blood mononuclear cells (PBMCs), collected at new diagnosis, from a patient treated with antithyroid drugs. The CDR3 loop reads CASSFSDSIQETQYF. The CDR3, as DNA: TGCGCCAGCAGCTTTTCCGACAGTATCCAAGAGACCCAGTACTTC.